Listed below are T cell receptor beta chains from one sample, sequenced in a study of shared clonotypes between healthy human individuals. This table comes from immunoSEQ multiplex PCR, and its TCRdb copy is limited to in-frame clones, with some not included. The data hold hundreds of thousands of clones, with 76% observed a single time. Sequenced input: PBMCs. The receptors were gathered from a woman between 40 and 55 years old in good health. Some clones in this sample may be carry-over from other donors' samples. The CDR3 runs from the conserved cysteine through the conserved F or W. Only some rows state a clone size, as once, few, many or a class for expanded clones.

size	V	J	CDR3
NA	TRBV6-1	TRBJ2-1	CASTPGGPSNEQFF
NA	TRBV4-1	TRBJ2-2	CASKWDRANTGELFF
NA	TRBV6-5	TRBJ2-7	CASGGLREQYF
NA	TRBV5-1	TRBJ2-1	CASSLLAESYNEQFF
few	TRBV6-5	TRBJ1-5	CASKRDRFLNQPQHF
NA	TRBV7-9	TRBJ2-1	CASSFRPGTSGNNEQFF
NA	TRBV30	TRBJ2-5	CAWSGGSGSEETQYF
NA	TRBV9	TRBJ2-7	CASSDRDSYEQYF
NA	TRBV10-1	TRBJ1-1	CASSDQRRNTEAFF
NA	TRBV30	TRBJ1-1	CAWSVGTLNTEAFF
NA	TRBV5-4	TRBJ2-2	CASSLIGSPTGEPFF
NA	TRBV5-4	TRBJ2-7	CASSLAGASGNYEQYF
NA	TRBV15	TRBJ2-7	CATSRDSNFGEQYF
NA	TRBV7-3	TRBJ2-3	CASSLTGRTDTQYF
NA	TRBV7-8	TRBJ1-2	CASSPDRIAQAHGYTF
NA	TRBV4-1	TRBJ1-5	CASSQRGGAFSNQPQHF
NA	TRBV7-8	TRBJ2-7	CASSSNSYEQYF
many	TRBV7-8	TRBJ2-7	CASTVYGTAPHEQYF
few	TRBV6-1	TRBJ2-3	CASSEQGASGSTDTQYF
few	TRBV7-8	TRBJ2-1	CASSGGTSGIHEQFF
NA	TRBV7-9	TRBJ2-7	CASSRTSGRYEQYF
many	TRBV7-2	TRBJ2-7	CASSLGGGSSYEQYF
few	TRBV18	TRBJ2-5	CASSGTSGPQETQYF
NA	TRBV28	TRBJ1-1	CASSLGGGRVHTEAFF
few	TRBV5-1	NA	CASSLAPGIIEQYF
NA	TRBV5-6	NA	CASSSGTYEQYF
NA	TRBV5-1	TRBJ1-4	CASSLAGAGEKLFF
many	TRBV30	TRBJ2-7	CAWSVQLQLYEQYF
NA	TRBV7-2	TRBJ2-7	CASSPGPPALYEQYF